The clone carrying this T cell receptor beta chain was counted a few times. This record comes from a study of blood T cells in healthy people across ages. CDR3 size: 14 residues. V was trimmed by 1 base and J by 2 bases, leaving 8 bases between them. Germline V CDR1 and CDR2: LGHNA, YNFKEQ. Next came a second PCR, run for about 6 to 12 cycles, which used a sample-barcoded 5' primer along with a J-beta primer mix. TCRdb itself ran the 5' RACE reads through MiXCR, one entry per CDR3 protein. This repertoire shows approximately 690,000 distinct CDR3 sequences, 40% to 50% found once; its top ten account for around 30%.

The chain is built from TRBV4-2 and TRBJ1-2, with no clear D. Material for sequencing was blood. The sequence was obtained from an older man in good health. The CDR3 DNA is TGTGCCAGCAGCCAAGGTTCCAGCAACTATGGCTACACCTTC. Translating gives CASSQGSSNYGYTF.